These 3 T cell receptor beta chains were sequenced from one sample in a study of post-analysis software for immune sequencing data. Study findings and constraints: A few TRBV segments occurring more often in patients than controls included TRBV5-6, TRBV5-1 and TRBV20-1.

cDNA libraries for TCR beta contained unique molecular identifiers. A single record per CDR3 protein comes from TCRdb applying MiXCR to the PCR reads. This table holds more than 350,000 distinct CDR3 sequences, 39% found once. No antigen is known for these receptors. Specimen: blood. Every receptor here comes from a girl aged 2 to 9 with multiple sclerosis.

CDR3 sequence (DNA): TGTGCCAGCAGTACCTCGACAGGGAAGGGAGAGACCCAGTACTTC. It yields the protein CASSTSTGKGETQYF. This rearrangement joins TRBV28 to TRBJ2-5, with TRBD1 identical over 7 bases. V gave up 5 bases and J gave up 4 bases; unmatched junction bases: 10. In germline, CDR1 is MDHEN, CDR2 SYDVKM. The CDR3 extends over 15 amino acids.

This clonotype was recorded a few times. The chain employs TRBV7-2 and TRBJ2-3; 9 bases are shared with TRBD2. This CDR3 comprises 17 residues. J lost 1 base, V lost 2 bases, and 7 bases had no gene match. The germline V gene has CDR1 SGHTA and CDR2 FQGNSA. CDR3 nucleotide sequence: TGTGCCAGCAGCTTATTTCCGGGACTAGCAGGCACAGATACGCAGTATTTT. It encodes CASSLFPGLAGTDTQYF.

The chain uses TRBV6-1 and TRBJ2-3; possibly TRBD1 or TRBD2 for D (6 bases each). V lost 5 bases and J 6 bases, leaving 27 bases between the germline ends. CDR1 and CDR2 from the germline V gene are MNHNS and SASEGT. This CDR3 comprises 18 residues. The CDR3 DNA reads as TGTGCCAGCAGTCGCACTTTGACGGGGGCCTCCAGGGAGGATACGCAGTATTTT. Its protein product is CASSRTLTGASREDTQYF.